This TCR beta chain was sequenced for a study of OX40 agonist ivuxolimab in advanced cancers. Study-wide findings and caveats: Patients with a partial response at 0.1-3.0 mg/kg had among the lowest clonal expansion.

V lost 10 bases and J 7 bases, leaving 19 bases between the germline ends. Germline-derived CDR1 and CDR2 are MNHNS and SASEGT. This CDR3 has 13 residues. A word on this clone: The antigen remains undetermined.

The method was immunoSEQ multiplex PCR; TCRdb's version includes in-frame clones alone and lacks a portion of them. Of around 140,000 clones listed, around 93% were seen once; the top ten hold roughly 1%. The TCR was taken from an adult with an advanced solid tumor such as melanoma, head and neck, liver or kidney cancer. V usage is TRBV6-1 and J usage is TRBJ1-2; perhaps TRBD1 as D (6 bases). This specimen was CD4+ or CD8+ T cells sorted from blood, taken in a trial of the OX40 agonist ivuxolimab. The DNA for the CDR3 is TGTGCCACCGAGGAGGGGGTGTGGTCTGGCTACACCTTC. This codes for CATEEGVWSGYTF.